The 27 T cell receptor beta chains below come from one sample, sequenced in a study of long-term antiretroviral therapy in people with HIV. The libraries were made with immunoSEQ v3.0 at survey level. Profiled with immunoSEQ multiplex PCR; TCRdb holds only in-frame clones, not every one. The sample shows around 21,000 clones, around 87% of them seen only once. The sequenced sample was unsorted PBMCs, obtained 0.2 years before starting antiretroviral therapy. The source of these receptors is a man aged 18 to 29 with HIV.

The J gene is TRBJ2-3, the V gene TRBV5-1; no clear D gene. The CDR3 loop spans 15 amino acids. Germline V gene data show CDR1 as SGHRS and CDR2 as YFSETQ. Trimming took off 4 bases at V and 2 bases at J, with 14 bases between the two ends. The CDR3 coding sequence is TGCGCCAGCAGCCCATCCTCTCCAGTCACAGATACGCAGTATTTT. The encoded protein is CASSPSSPVTDTQYF.

The chain has TRBV14 and TRBJ2-7; D might be TRBD1 (6 bases). Trimming took off 4 bases at V and 4 bases at J, with 17 bases between the two ends. CDR3 size: 15 residues. Germline V gene data show CDR1 as SGHDN and CDR2 as FVKESK. CDR3 amino acids: CASSPQGRGNYEQYF. CDR3 nucleotide sequence: TGTGCCAGCAGCCCCCAAGGCAGGGGCAATTACGAGCAGTACTTC.

The chain recombines TRBV9 with TRBJ2-6; D gene ambiguous. The CDR3 has 15 residues. With 4 bases removed from V and 7 bases from J, the gap between germline ends came to 15 bases. CDR1 and CDR2 from the germline V gene are SGDLS and YYNGEE. The CDR3 region is CASSPRSNPANVLTF. In DNA form, the CDR3 reads TGTGCCAGCAGCCCCCGGTCCAACCCAGCCAACGTCCTGACTTTC.

The V gene is TRBV5-6, the J gene TRBJ2-1, with TRBD2 as a possible D gene (6 bases). Per germline, CDR1 SGHDT and CDR2 YYEEEE. The CDR3 has 15 residues. V was clipped by 4 bases and J by 9 bases, with 20 bases between them. The CDR3 sequence: CASSAPKLAVGEQFF. The CDR3 nucleotides are TGTGCCAGCAGCGCTCCAAAATTAGCGGTAGGTGAGCAGTTCTTC.

This chain joins TRBV19 and TRBJ2-2; perhaps TRBD1 as D (5 bases). The CDR3 is 15 residues long. Trimming stripped 5 bases from V and 5 bases from J, with 15 bases between. Germline CDR1 LNHDA, CDR2 SQIVND (reference sequence). This CDR3 is CASSSRQGQTGELFF. In DNA, the CDR3 is TGTGCCAGTAGTTCCCGCCAGGGTCAAACCGGGGAGCTGTTTTTT.

The chain carries TRBV9 and TRBJ2-3; the match to TRBD2 covers 7 bases. The CDR3 spans 15 residues. Germline V CDR1 and CDR2: SGDLS, YYNGEE. V trimming: 0 bases; J trimming: 6 bases; junction bases outside the gene matches: 7. The CDR3 region is CASSVDGLDWDTQYF. In DNA, the CDR3 is TGTGCCAGCAGCGTAGACGGACTAGATTGGGATACGCAGTATTTT.

This clone is categorized as medium-sized (0.01 to 0.1%). The rearrangement joins TRBV15 to TRBJ1-2; 8 bases map to TRBD1. The V gene's germline CDR1 is LNHNV and CDR2 YYDKDF (reference sequence). There are 15 residues in the CDR3. With 3 bases clipped from V and 5 bases from J, the junction kept 8 bases outside the gene matches. As DNA, the CDR3 is TGTGCCACCAGCAGTCTTCAGGGGGCGCCTTATGGCTACACCTTC. This codes for CATSSLQGAPYGYTF.

This clone has more than one count but fewer than ten. This rearrangement joins TRBV6-5 to TRBJ2-7, with 7 nucleotides matching TRBD2. Germline V gene lookup returns CDR1 MNHEY and CDR2 SVGAGI. The CDR3 extends over 13 amino acids. V was pared by 5 bases and J by 5 bases, with 6 bases of the junction left unmatched. CDR3 region: CASSRTRVDEQYF. The CDR3 DNA reads as TGTGCCAGCAGTCGGACTAGGGTCGACGAGCAGTACTTC.

The V call is TRBV29-1, the J call TRBJ2-1; TRBD1 aligns across 9 bases. This CDR3 is 15 amino acids long. From germline, CDR1 is SQVTM and CDR2 ANQGSEA. The ends lost 5 bases at V and 5 bases at J; junction bases unmatched: 10. In DNA form, the CDR3 reads TGCAGCGTTCGCGCGAGACAGGGGGTCCACAATGAGCAGTTCTTC. This codes for CSVRARQGVHNEQFF.

The V gene is TRBV5-6, the J gene TRBJ2-7; D unresolved. The CDR3 runs 14 residues. Trimming took off 5 bases at V and 0 bases at J, with 12 bases between the two ends. CDR1 and CDR2 from the germline V gene are SGHDT and YYEEEE. In DNA, the CDR3 is TGTGCCAGCAGTGAAAACTATGGCTCCTACGAGCAGTACTTC. Translating it yields CASSENYGSYEQYF.

The rearrangement links TRBV5-6 to TRBJ1-2; a possible D gene is TRBD1 (6 bases). The CDR3 is made up of 15 amino acids. Trimming cost V 0 bases and J 4 bases, with 13 bases left between them. The germline gives CDR1 SGHDT, CDR2 YYEEEE. CDR3 region: CASSLDWDIGYGYTF. The CDR3 nucleotides are TGTGCCAGCAGCTTGGATTGGGACATTGGCTATGGCTACACCTTC.

This clone has a single count. The chain links TRBV2 to TRBJ2-3; TRBD2 aligns across 12 bases. The germline gives CDR1 SNHLY, CDR2 FYNNEI. After removal of 10 bases from V and 4 bases from J, the junction contained 6 bases not matched to a gene. This CDR3 has 14 amino acids. CDR3 sequence reads: CANGLAGLADTQYF. The CDR3 coding sequence is TGTGCCAACGGACTAGCGGGGCTTGCAGATACGCAGTATTTT.

This clone was picked up a small number of times. V gene TRBV7-9 combines with J gene TRBJ1-5; D may be TRBD1 (5 bases). The CDR3 runs to 14 residues. Looked up from germline, CDR1 is SEHNR and CDR2 is FQNEAQ (reference sequence). The V and J ends lost 3 bases and 1 base respectively, with 7 bases between them. Here the CDR3 reads CASSFPGSNQPQHF. CDR3 bases: TGTGCCAGCAGCTTTCCAGGGAGCAATCAGCCCCAGCATTTT.

This clone was seen a handful of times. V and J are TRBV11-1 and TRBJ1-1; a weak D match, TRBD1 (5 bases). Trimming shortened V by 6 bases and J by 2 bases, and 10 bases separated the two germline ends. The CDR3 spans 13 residues. Per the germline V gene, CDR1 is SGHAT and CDR2 is FQDESV (reference sequence). This CDR3 is CASRQTDNTEAFF. As DNA, the CDR3 is TGTGCCAGCAGGCAGACAGATAACACTGAAGCTTTCTTT.

This clone was seen a few times. As DNA, the CDR3 is TGTGCCAGCAGTGAGACAGGGTGGTCAGATACGCAGTATTTT. Protein product: CASSETGWSDTQYF. The genes are TRBV6-4 and TRBJ2-3; TRBD1 matches 7 bases. The CDR3 has 14 amino acids. Germline CDR1 is MRHNA and CDR2 is SNTAGT. Germline trimming cut 3 bases from V and 4 bases from J; bases unmatched to any gene: 4.

This chain uses TRBV27 with TRBJ2-7; the D is unclear. The CDR3 extends over 12 amino acids. The germline gives CDR1 MNHEY, CDR2 SMNVEV (reference sequence). V lost 3 bases to trimming and J lost 7 bases, with 10 bases between them. The DNA for the CDR3 is TGTGCCAGCAGTTTCCCCTCAAGGGAGCAGTACTTC. Protein product: CASSFPSREQYF.

This chain joins TRBV9 and TRBJ2-2; no clear D gene. V lost 4 bases and J lost 1, with 8 bases in between. Germline values: CDR1 SGDLS, CDR2 YYNGEE. This CDR3 is 14 amino acids long. This chain's CDR3 is CASSLRMNTGELFF. CDR3 nucleotides: TGTGCCAGCAGCCTCCGAATGAACACCGGGGAGCTGTTTTTT.

The chain combines TRBV2 with TRBJ2-6; D might be TRBD1 (5 bases). The CDR3 sequence is 14 residues long. The V gene lost 3 bases and the J gene lost 2 bases, with 5 bases spanning the gap. Germline lookup yields CDR1 SNHLY and CDR2 FYNNEI. The CDR3 DNA reads TGTGCCAGCAGTGAGGGGCCTGGGGCCAACGTCCTGACTTTC. It specifies CASSEGPGANVLTF.

The chain carries TRBV19 and TRBJ1-4; D remains unclear. The CDR3 runs to 12 residues. V dropped 6 bases and J dropped 8 bases, with 10 bases sitting between them. Germline values: CDR1 LNHDA, CDR2 SQIVND (reference sequence). Written as DNA, the CDR3 is TGTGCCAGTAGGGGTGGATGGGAAAAACTGTTTTTT. It codes for CASRGGWEKLFF.

V gene TRBV4-3 combines with J gene TRBJ2-3; D may be TRBD2 (6 bases). Germline V lookup: CDR1 LGHNA, CDR2 YSLEER. The CDR3 is made up of 15 amino acids. Trimming removed 0 bases at V and 5 bases at J, with 12 bases between. DNA for the CDR3: TGCGCCAGCAGCCAAGATAGGAGGGGCGAAGATACGCAGTATTTT. This encodes CASSQDRRGEDTQYF.

The chain employs TRBV27 and TRBJ2-7; D unresolved. Trimming removed 10 bases from V and 5 bases from J, with 15 bases in between. The CDR3 runs 12 residues. The germline CDR1 and CDR2 sequences are MNHEY and SMNVEV (reference sequence). The CDR3 sequence: CATLSPGNEQYF. DNA of the CDR3: TGTGCCACCTTGTCTCCAGGTAACGAGCAGTACTTC.

A single count supports this clone. The DNA for the CDR3 is TGTGCCTGGAGTGTACGGAGGAGTAGCGGGAGGGCCTACAATGAGCAGTTCTTC. Protein: CAWSVRRSSGRAYNEQFF. The chain joins TRBV30 to TRBJ2-1; 11 bases agree with TRBD2. CDR1 GTSNPN and CDR2 SVGIG come from the germline V gene (reference sequence). The CDR3 spans 18 residues. The trim removed 0 bases at V and 2 bases at J, leaving 9 bases unmatched.

The table lists this clone with a count of one. The rearrangement links TRBV5-5 to TRBJ2-7; D may correspond to TRBD1 or TRBD2 (6 bases each). The CDR3 is 15 residues long. The germline CDR1 and CDR2 sequences are SGHKS and YYEKEE (reference sequence). With 4 bases removed from V and 3 bases from J, the gap between germline ends came to 17 bases. The DNA of the CDR3 is TGTGCCAGCAGCCCGGGGGCGGGGACCCTCTACGAGCAGTACTTC. Translating gives CASSPGAGTLYEQYF.

The chain combines TRBV6-5 with TRBJ2-5, with D possibly matching TRBD1 (6 bases). Trimming took off 0 bases at V and 5 bases at J, with 10 bases between the two ends. Germline V gene sequence: CDR1 MNHEY, CDR2 SVGAGI. The CDR3 spans 14 residues. CDR3 protein: CASSYSRGKETQYF. The CDR3 nucleotides read TGTGCCAGCAGTTACTCGAGGGGGAAGGAGACCCAGTACTTC.

The V gene is TRBV5-1, the J gene TRBJ1-1; the D is unclear. This CDR3 is built from 12 residues. V gave up 4 bases and J gave up 3 bases, with 7 bases separating them. Per the germline V gene, CDR1 is SGHRS and CDR2 is YFSETQ. DNA of the CDR3: TGCGCCAGCAGCGCTCGGGACACTGAAGCTTTCTTT. It specifies CASSARDTEAFF.

The genes are TRBV4-2 and TRBJ1-4, with D possibly being TRBD1 (6 bases). Germline V gene sequence: CDR1 LGHNA, CDR2 YNFKEQ. The CDR3 spans 15 residues. Deletions cut 0 bases from V and 2 bases from J, with 7 bases between. The DNA for the CDR3 is TGTGCCAGCAGCCAAGAAGGGGGTACTAATGAAAAACTGTTTTTT. It encodes CASSQEGGTNEKLFF.

V usage is TRBV10-2 and J usage is TRBJ1-5; D not resolved. V was trimmed by 4 bases and J by 4 bases, leaving 5 bases between them. The germline V gene encodes CDR1 WSHSY and CDR2 SAAADI. CDR3 length: 12 residues. CDR3 sequence: CASSAGNQPQHF. The CDR3 DNA reads TGCGCCAGCAGTGCCGGAAATCAGCCCCAGCATTTT.